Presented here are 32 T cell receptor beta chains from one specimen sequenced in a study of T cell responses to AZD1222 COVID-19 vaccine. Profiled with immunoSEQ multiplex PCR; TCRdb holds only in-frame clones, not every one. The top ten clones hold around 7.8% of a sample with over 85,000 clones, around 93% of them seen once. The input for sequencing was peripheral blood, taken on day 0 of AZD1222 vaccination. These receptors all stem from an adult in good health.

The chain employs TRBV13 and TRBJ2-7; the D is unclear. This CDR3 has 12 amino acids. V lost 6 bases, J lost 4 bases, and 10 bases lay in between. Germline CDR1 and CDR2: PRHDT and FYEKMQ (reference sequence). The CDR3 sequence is CASRRRIYEQYF. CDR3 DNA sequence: TGTGCCAGCAGGCGCAGGATATACGAGCAGTACTTC.

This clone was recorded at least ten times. The CDR3 spells CAWSGGYWELFF. CDR3 DNA sequence: TGTGCCTGGAGTGGAGGGTACTGGGAGCTGTTTTTT. This sequence joins TRBV30 and TRBJ2-2, with D possibly TRBD2 on 5 matching bases. The CDR3 consists of 12 residues. The V end lost 1 base, the J end lost 9 bases, and 9 bases lay between the germline ends. Germline-derived CDR1 and CDR2 are GTSNPN and SVGIG (reference sequence). Filled out from reference TRBV30 and TRBJ2-2, the complete variable domain reads SQTIHQWPATLVQPVGSPLSLECTVEGTSNPNLYWYRQAAGRGLQLLFYSVGIGQISSEVPQNLSASRPQDRQFILSSKKLLLSDSGFYLCAWSGGYWELFFGEGSRLTVL.

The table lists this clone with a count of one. The CDR3 reads CAWSVGRQPQHF. The CDR3 DNA reads as TGTGCCTGGAGTGTGGGGCGGCAGCCCCAGCATTTT. The chain employs TRBV30 and TRBJ1-5; perhaps TRBD1 as D (5 bases). Per the germline V gene, CDR1 is GTSNPN and CDR2 is SVGIG (reference sequence). The CDR3 runs to 12 residues. V lost 0 bases to trimming and J lost 7 bases, with 7 bases between them.

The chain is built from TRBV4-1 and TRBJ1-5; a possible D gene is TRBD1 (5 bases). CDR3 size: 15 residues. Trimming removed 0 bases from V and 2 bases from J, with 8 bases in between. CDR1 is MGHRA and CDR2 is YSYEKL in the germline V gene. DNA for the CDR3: TGCGCCAGCAGCCAAGATAAAGGGGGCAATCAGCCCCAGCATTTT. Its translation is CASSQDKGGNQPQHF.

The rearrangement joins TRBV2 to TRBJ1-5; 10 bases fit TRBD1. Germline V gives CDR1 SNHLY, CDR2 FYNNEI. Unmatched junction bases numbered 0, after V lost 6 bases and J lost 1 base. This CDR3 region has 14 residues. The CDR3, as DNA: TGTGCCAGCAGGGACAGGGGGAGCAATCAGCCCCAGCATTTT. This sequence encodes CASRDRGSNQPQHF.

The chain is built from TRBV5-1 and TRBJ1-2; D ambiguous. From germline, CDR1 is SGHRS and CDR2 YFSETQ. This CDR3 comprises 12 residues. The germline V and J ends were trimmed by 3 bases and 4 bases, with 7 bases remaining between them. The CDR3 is CASSYSGYGYTF. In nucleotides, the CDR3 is TGCGCCAGCAGCTATTCGGGCTATGGCTACACCTTC.

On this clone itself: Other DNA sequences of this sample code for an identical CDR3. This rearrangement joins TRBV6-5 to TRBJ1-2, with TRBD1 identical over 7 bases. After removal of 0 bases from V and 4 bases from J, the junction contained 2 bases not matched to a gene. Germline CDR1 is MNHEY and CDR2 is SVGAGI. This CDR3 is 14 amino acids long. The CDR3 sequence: CASSYSSGGYGYTF. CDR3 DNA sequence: TGTGCCAGCAGTTACTCCTCAGGGGGCTATGGCTACACCTTC.

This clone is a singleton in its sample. In DNA form, the CDR3 reads TGCAGCGTGCGACAGGGGGCGGGGGAAAAACTGTTTTTT. Protein sequence: CSVRQGAGEKLFF. J is TRBJ1-4 and V is TRBV29-1; 10 bases line up with TRBD1. Trimming removed 6 bases from V and 8 bases from J; junction bases left unmatched: 6. The germline V gene encodes CDR1 SQVTM and CDR2 ANQGSEA. The CDR3 runs 13 residues.

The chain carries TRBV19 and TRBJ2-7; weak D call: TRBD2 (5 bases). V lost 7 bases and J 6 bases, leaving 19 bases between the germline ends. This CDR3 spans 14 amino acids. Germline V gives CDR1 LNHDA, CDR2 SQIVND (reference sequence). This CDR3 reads CASTMDWMGPEQYF. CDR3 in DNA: TGTGCCAGTACCATGGACTGGATGGGCCCCGAGCAGTACTTC.

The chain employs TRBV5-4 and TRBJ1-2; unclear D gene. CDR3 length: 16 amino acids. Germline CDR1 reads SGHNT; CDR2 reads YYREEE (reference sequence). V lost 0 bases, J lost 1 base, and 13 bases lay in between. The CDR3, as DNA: TGTGCCAGCAGCTTGGCCGGACCGAAAAATAACTATGGCTACACCTTC. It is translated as CASSLAGPKNNYGYTF.

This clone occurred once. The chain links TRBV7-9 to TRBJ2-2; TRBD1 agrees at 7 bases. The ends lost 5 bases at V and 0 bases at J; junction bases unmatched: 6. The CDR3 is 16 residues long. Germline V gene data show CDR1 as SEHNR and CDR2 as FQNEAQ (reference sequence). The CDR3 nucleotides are TGTGCCAGCAGCCCCCAGGGACAGCCGAACACCGGGGAGCTGTTTTTT. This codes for CASSPQGQPNTGELFF.

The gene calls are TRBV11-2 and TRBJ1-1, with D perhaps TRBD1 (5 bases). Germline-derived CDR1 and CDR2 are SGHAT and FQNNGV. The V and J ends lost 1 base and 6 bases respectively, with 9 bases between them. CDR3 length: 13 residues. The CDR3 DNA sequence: TGTGCCAGCAGCTTAGTGGGCAGGGCTGAAGCTTTCTTT. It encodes CASSLVGRAEAFF.

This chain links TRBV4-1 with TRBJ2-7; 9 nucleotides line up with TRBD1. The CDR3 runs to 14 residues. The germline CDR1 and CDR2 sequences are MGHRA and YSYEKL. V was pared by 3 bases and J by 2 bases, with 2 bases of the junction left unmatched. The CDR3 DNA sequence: TGCGCCAGCAGCCAGGGACAGGGTGCCTACGAGCAGTACTTC. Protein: CASSQGQGAYEQYF.

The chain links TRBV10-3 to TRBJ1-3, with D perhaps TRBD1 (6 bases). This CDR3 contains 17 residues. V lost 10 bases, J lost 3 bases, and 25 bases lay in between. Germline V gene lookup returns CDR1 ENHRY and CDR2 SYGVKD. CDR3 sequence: CATSSGGRLVYGNTIYF. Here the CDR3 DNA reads TGTGCCACCTCCTCGGGGGGGCGCCTTGTTTATGGAAACACCATATATTTT.

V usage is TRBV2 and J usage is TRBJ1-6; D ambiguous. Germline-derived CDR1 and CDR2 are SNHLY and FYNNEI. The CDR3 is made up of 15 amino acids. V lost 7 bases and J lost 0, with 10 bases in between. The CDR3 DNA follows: TGTGCCAGCACCCGGGAGAGCTCCTATAATTCACCCCTCCACTTT. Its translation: CASTRESSYNSPLHF.

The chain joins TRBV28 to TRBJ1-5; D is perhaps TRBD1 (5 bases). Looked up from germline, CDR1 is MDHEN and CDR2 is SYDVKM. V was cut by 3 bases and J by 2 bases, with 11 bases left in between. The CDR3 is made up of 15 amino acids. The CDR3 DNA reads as TGTGCCAGCAGTTTGGGGCGGCAGGGCAATCAGCCCCAGCATTTT. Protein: CASSLGRQGNQPQHF. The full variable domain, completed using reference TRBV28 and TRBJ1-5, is DVKVTQSSRYLVKRTGEKVFLECVQDMDHENMFWYRQDPGLGLRLIYFSYDVKMKEKGDIPEGYSVSREKKERFSLILESASTNQTSMYLCASSLGRQGNQPQHFGDGTRLSIL.

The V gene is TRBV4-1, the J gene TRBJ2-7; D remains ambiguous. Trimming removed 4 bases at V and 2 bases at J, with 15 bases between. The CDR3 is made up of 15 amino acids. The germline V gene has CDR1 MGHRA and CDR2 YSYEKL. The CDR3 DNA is TGCGCCAGCAGCCCTGGGAATCTGATCCCCTACGAGCAGTACTTC. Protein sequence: CASSPGNLIPYEQYF.

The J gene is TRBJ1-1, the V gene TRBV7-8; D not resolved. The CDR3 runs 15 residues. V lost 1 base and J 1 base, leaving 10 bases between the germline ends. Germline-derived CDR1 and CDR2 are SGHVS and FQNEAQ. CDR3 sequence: CASSLVLQSNTEAFF. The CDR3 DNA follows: TGTGCCAGCAGCTTAGTGCTACAATCGAACACTGAAGCTTTCTTT.

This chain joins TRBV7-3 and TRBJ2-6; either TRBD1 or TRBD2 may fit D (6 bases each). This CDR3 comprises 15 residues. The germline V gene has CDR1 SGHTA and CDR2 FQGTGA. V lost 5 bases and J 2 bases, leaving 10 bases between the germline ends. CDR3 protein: CASSPGGAGANVLTF. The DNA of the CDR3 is TGTGCCAGCAGCCCCGGGGGCGCTGGGGCCAACGTCCTGACTTTC.

CDR3 region: CASSRTGGRNTEAFF. The CDR3 nucleotides read TGTGCCAGCTCACGCACAGGGGGTAGGAACACTGAAGCTTTCTTT. This chain uses TRBV18 with TRBJ1-1, with TRBD1 identical over 8 bases. The V gene's germline CDR1 is KGHSH and CDR2 LQKENI. Trimming removed 4 bases from V and 1 base from J; junction bases left unmatched: 5. This CDR3 has 15 amino acids.

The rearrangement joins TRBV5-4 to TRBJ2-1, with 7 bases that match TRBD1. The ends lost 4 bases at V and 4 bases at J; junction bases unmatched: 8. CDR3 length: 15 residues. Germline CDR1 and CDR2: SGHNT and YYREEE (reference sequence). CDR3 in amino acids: CASSAPGQPYNEQFF. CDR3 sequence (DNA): TGTGCCAGCAGCGCCCCGGGACAGCCATACAATGAGCAGTTCTTC.

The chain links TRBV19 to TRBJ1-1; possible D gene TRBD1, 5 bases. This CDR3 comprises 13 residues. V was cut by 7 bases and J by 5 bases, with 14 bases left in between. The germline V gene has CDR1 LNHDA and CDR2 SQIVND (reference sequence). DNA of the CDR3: TGTGCCAGTAACTTTGGGGGAGGGACTGAAGCTTTCTTT. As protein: CASNFGGGTEAFF.

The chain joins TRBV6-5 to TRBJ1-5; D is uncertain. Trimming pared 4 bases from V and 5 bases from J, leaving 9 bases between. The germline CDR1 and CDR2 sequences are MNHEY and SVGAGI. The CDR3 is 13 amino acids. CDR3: CASSWREDQPQHF. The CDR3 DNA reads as TGTGCCAGCAGTTGGAGGGAAGATCAGCCCCAGCATTTT.

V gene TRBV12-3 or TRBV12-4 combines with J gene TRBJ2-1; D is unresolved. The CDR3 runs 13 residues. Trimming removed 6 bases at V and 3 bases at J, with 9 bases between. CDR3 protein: CASSQRNYNEQFF. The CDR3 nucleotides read TGTGCCAGCAGCCAGAGGAACTACAATGAGCAGTTCTTC.

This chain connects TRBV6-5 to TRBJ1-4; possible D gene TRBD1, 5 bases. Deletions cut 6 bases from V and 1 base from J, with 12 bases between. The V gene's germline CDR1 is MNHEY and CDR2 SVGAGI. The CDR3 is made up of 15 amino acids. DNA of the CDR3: TGTGCCAGCAGCTACGGGGGGGGAACTAATGAAAAACTGTTTTTT. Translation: CASSYGGGTNEKLFF.

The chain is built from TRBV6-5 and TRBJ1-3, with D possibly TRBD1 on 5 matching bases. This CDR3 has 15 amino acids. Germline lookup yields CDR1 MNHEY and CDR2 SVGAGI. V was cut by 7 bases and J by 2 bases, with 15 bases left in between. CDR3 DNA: TGTGCCAGCACCCTGGGGCCGGAGGCTGGAAACACCATATATTTT. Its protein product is CASTLGPEAGNTIYF.

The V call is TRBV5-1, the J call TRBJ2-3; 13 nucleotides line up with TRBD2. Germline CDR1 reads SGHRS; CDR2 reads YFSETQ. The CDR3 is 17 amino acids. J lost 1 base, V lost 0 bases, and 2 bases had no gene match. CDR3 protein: CASSLAGTSGGTDTQYF. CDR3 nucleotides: TGCGCCAGCAGCTTGGCCGGGACTAGCGGGGGCACAGATACGCAGTATTTT.

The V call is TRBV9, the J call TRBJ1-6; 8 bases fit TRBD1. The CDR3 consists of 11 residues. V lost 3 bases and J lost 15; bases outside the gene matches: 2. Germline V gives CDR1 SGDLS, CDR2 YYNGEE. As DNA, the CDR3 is TGTGCCAGCAGCGCCGGACAGGGCCTCCACTTT. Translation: CASSAGQGLHF.

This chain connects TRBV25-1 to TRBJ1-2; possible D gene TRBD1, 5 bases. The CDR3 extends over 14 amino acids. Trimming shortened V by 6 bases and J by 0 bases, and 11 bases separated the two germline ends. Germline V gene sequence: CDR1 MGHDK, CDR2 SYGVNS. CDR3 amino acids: CASSRDGTNYGYTF. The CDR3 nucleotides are TGTGCCAGCAGCCGGGACGGTACTAACTATGGCTACACCTTC.

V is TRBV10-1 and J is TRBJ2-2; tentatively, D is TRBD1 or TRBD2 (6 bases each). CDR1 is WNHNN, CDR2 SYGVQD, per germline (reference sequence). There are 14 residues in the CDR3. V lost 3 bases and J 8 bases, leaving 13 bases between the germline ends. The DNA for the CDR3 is TGCGCCAGCAGTGATGGAGGGGGGTCTGGGGAGCTGTTTTTT. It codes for CASSDGGGSGELFF.

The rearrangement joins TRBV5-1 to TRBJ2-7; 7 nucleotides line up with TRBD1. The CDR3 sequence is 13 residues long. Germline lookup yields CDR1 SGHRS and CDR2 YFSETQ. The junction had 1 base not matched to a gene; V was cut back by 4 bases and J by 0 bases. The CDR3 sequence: CASSGDSSYEQYF. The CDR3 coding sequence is TGCGCCAGCAGCGGGGACAGCTCCTACGAGCAGTACTTC.

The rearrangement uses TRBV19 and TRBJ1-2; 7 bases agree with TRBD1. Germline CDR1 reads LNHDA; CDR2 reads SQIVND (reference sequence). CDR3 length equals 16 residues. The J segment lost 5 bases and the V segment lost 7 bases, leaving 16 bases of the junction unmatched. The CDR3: CASTLLTGVRGYGYTF. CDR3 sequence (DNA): TGTGCCAGTACCCTTCTAACAGGGGTAAGGGGATATGGCTACACCTTC.